This TCR beta chain came from a study of spatial heterogeneity in lung cancer. Study-level background: Every unique TCR and UMI combination, on average, appeared more than ten times in raw reads.

By sample fraction, this clonotype is medium-sized. Sample time point: sample taken at primary tumor resection. Unsorted whole RNA samples from tumor, nontumor lung or frozen PBMC were sequenced. Samples were obtained from 70 or so donors, all untreated early-stage non-small cell lung cancer patients. TCRdb fed the 5' RACE reads into MiXCR, producing one record per CDR3 protein. This repertoire shows about 6,900 distinct CDR3 sequences, 3.5% to 4.5% found once; its top ten account for roughly 25%. Germline CDR1 is MGHRA and CDR2 is YSYEKL. The CDR3 is made up of 13 amino acids. V dropped 4 bases and J dropped 1 base, with 2 bases sitting between them.

The genes are TRBV4-1 and TRBJ2-6; D unresolved. The sample consisted of normal lung tissue next to the tumor, taken at surgery. This receptor was obtained from a female donor with early-stage non-small cell lung cancer. CDR3 protein: CASSPSGANVLTF. CDR3 sequence (DNA): TGCGCCAGCAGCCCATCTGGGGCCAACGTCCTGACTTTC.